Listed below are T cell receptor beta chains from one sample, sequenced in a study of blood T cell repertoires in COVID-19. Here immunoSEQ multiplex PCR was the method, and the copy in TCRdb shows in-frame clones only, minus some. The sample includes under 200,000 clones, approximately 81% seen only once; the top ten take approximately 18%. Sequenced input: PBMCs or T cells enriched from blood (not recorded which). Every receptor here comes from a man aged 60 to 69 who had recovered from COVID-19. Each CDR3 is given with its conserved first and last residue. Fields, in order: clone size, J gene, D gene, V gene, CDR3 protein, CDR3 DNA. A D gene is named only where the DNA matches it firmly. Not all rows give a size; the values are once, few, many and, for expanded clones, a class.

many	TRBJ2-7	TRBD2	TRBV5-1	CASSRGGSAAYEQYF	TGCGCCAGCAGCCGGGGGGGATCGGCGGCCTACGAGCAGTACTTC
NA	TRBJ2-2	NA	TRBV28	CASDPGRSGELFF	TGTGCCAGTGACCCCGGCCGGAGCGGGGAGCTGTTTTTT
NA	TRBJ2-1	TRBD1	TRBV9	CASSRTGTAYNEQFF	TGTGCCAGCAGCCGTACCGGGACAGCGTACAATGAGCAGTTCTTC
NA	TRBJ2-1	TRBD1	TRBV19	CATRGTGSANEQFF	TGTGCCACCCGAGGGACAGGGTCTGCCAATGAGCAGTTCTTC
NA	TRBJ2-5	TRBD2	TRBV7-2	CASSLDGTIQETQYF	TGTGCCAGCAGCTTAGACGGGACTATCCAAGAGACCCAGTACTTC
few	TRBJ2-6	NA	TRBV5-5	CASSSQNSGANVLTF	TGTGCCAGCAGCTCACAGAACTCTGGGGCCAACGTCCTGACTTTC
NA	TRBJ2-7	NA	TRBV10-3	CAIKGGYEQYF	TGTGCCATCAAAGGAGGGTACGAGCAGTACTTC
NA	TRBJ2-5	TRBD2	TRBV7-2	CASSLGLAGGLGETQYF	TGTGCCAGCAGCTTGGGACTAGCGGGGGGGCTTGGAGAGACCCAGTACTTC
NA	TRBJ2-7	TRBD2	TRBV27	CASSYSGRPYEQYF	TGTGCCAGCAGTTATAGCGGGCGCCCCTACGAGCAGTACTTC
NA	TRBJ2-2	NA	TRBV12-3/TRBV12-4	CASRTGPTGELFF	TGTGCCAGCAGAACAGGTCCTACCGGGGAGCTGTTTTTT
NA	TRBJ2-6	TRBD2	TRBV7-9	CASSYSGLAGSGANVLTF	TGTGCCAGCAGCTACTCGGGACTAGCGGGTTCTGGGGCCAACGTCCTGACTTTC
NA	TRBJ2-1	TRBD2	TRBV10-2	CASSVAGGYNEQFF	TGCGCCAGCAGTGTTGCGGGAGGTTACAATGAGCAGTTCTTC
once	TRBJ2-5	TRBD2	TRBV5-1	CASSFLTSRDQETQYF	TGCGCCAGCAGCTTTTTGACTAGCCGAGATCAAGAGACCCAGTACTTC
NA	TRBJ2-7	NA	TRBV4-1	CASSSGVGGYEQYF	TGCGCCAGCAGCTCGGGGGTTGGAGGGTACGAGCAGTACTTC
NA	TRBJ1-3	TRBD1	TRBV19	CASSTQGASGNTIYF	TGTGCCAGTAGTACCCAGGGGGCTTCTGGAAACACCATATATTTT
NA	TRBJ2-7	NA	TRBV11-2	CASDRGVSYEQYF	TGTGCCAGTGACCGGGGAGTATCCTACGAGCAGTACTTC
NA	TRBJ2-7	TRBD1	TRBV10-3	CAISVGTAYEQYF	TGTGCCATCAGTGTTGGGACAGCCTACGAGCAGTACTTC
NA	TRBJ2-1	TRBD2	TRBV7-3	CASSLGLAGGPSNEQFF	TGTGCCAGCAGCCTCGGACTAGCGGGGGGGCCTTCCAATGAGCAGTTCTTC
NA	TRBJ2-2	TRBD2	TRBV4-1	CASSQRLAGDYPGELFF	TGCGCCAGCAGCCAACGACTAGCGGGAGACTATCCCGGGGAGCTGTTTTTT
few	TRBJ2-7	TRBD1	TRBV15	CATSSDRGEQYF	TGTGCCACCAGCTCGGACAGGGGCGAGCAGTACTTC
NA	TRBJ1-6	NA	TRBV15	CATSRDRWDTNSPLHF	TGTGCCACCAGCAGAGATCGGTGGGACACCAATTCACCCCTCCACTTT
NA	TRBJ2-1	NA	TRBV10-3	CAISESSGVGEQFF	TGTGCCATCAGTGAGTCGTCAGGGGTCGGGGAGCAGTTCTTC
NA	TRBJ2-5	TRBD1	TRBV29-1	CSVAGGDGETQYF	TGCAGCGTTGCAGGGGGCGATGGGGAGACCCAGTACTTC
NA	TRBJ2-1	NA	TRBV13	CASSPRGPGDRNEQFF	TGTGCCAGCAGCCCCCGGGGACCGGGAGATCGCAATGAGCAGTTCTTC
NA	TRBJ1-5	NA	TRBV6-5	CASIAPGVYQPQHF	TGTGCCAGCATCGCGCCAGGGGTGTATCAGCCCCAGCATTTT
NA	TRBJ2-7	TRBD2	TRBV2	CASSQGTSGYEQYF	TGTGCCAGCAGTCAAGGTACTAGCGGCTACGAGCAGTACTTC
NA	TRBJ1-4	NA	TRBV20-1	CSCGPSGKLFF	TGCAGCTGCGGCCCATCGGGAAAACTGTTTTTT
NA	TRBJ1-2	NA	TRBV3-1/TRBV3-2	CASSQGTAYGYTF	TGTGCCAGCAGCCAAGGGACTGCATATGGCTACACCTTC
NA	TRBJ1-1	TRBD1	TRBV5-6	CASSVNWDRDTEAFF	TGTGCCAGCAGCGTAAACTGGGACAGGGATACTGAAGCTTTCTTT